This TCR beta chain was sequenced during a study of shared clonotypes between healthy human individuals. CDR1 KGHSH and CDR2 LQKENI come from the germline V gene. CDR3 length equals 13 residues. Trimming left V 3 bases short and J 1 base short, with 6 bases between. The protocol was immunoSEQ multiplex PCR, while the TCRdb copy is restricted to in-frame clones and leaves out a portion. The table includes under 200,000 clones, approximately 95% detected once. What was sequenced was naive CD4+ T cells sorted from blood. As for subset: CD45RA+ positively selected. The source is a woman aged 30 to 39 in good health. The gene calls are TRBV18 and TRBJ1-1; possibly TRBD1 for D (5 bases). CDR3 nucleotides: TGTGCCAGCTCACCGGACACGAACACTGAAGCTTTCTTT. Translation: CASSPDTNTEAFF.